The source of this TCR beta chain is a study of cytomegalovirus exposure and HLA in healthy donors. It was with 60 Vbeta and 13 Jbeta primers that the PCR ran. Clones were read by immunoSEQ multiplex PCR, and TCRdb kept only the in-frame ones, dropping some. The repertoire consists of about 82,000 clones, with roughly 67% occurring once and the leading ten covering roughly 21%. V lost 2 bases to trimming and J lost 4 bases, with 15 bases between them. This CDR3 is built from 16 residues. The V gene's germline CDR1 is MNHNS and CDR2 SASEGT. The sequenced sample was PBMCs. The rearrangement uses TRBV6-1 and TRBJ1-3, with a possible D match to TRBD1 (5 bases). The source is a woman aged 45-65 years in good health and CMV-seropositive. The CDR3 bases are TGTGCCAGCAGTGAAACCCAGGGTATACGGGGAAACACCATATATTTT. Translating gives CASSETQGIRGNTIYF.